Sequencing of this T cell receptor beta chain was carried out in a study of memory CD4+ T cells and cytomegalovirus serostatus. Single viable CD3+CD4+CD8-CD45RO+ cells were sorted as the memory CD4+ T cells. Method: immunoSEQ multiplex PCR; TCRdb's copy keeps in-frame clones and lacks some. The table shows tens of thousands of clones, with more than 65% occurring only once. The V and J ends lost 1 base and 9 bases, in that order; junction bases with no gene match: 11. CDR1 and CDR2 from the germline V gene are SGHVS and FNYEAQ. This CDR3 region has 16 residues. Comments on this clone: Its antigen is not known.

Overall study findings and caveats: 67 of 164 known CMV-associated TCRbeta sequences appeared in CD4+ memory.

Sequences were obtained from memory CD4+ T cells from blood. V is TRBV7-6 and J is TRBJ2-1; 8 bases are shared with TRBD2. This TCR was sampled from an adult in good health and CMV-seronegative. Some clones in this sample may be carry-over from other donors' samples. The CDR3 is CASSLGSSGKTGEQFF. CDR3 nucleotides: TGTGCCAGCAGCTTAGGTAGTAGCGGGAAGACGGGTGAGCAGTTCTTC. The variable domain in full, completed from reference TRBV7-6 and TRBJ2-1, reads GAGVSQSPRYKVTKRGQDVALRCDPISGHVSLYWYRQALGQGPEFLTYFNYEAQQDKSGLPNDRFSAERPEGSISTLTIQRTEQRDSAMYRCASSLGSSGKTGEQFFGPGTRLTVL.